The clone carrying this T cell receptor (beta chain) was seen at least ten times. These data belong to a study of spatial heterogeneity in lung cancer. Across the study: Alpha-chain sequences were consistently detected in smaller numbers than beta-chain sequences. TCR and UMI combinations that were unique each appeared, on average, more than ten times in raw reads.

The CDR3 covers 13 residues. After removal of 11 bases from V and 2 bases from J, the junction contained 6 bases not matched to a gene. Germline CDR1 and CDR2: MNHEY and SVGEGT. Specified time point: sample taken at primary tumor resection. Sequencing was performed on whole RNA extracted from tumor and nontumor lung tissue, or from frozen PBMC, and the material was left unsorted. Patients with untreated early-stage non-small cell lung cancer, numbering approximately 79, were the donors. A unique molecular identifier was attached to every TCR cDNA molecule. One entry per CDR3 protein, called by TCRdb with MiXCR from the 5' RACE reads. The repertoire consists of about 50,000 distinct CDR3 sequences, with about 7.6% occurring once and the leading ten covering about 13%.

Sequencing was performed on PBMCs, taken at surgery. The sequence was collected from a female donor with early-stage non-small cell lung cancer. The chain joins TRBV6-2 or TRBV6-3 to TRBJ2-3; 8 nucleotides align to TRBD2. The CDR3: CAGRGGYTDTQYF. The CDR3, as DNA: TGTGCCGGACGCGGGGGGTACACAGATACGCAGTATTTT.